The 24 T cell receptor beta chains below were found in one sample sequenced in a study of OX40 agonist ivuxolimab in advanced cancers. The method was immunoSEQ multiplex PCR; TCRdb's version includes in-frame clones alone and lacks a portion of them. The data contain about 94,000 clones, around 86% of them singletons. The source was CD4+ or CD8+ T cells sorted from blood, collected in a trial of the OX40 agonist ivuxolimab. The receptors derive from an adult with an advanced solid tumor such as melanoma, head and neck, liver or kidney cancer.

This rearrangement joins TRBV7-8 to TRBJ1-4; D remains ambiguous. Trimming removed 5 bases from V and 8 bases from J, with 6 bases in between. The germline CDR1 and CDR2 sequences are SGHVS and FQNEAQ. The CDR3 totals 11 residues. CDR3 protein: CASSSGEKLFF. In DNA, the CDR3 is TGTGCCAGCAGCAGTGGGGAAAAACTGTTTTTT.

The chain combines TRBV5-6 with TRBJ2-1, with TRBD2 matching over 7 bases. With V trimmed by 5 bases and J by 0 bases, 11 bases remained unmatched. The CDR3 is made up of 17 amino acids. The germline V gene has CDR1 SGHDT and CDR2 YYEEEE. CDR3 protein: CASRPPLGGSSYNEQFF. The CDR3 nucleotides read TGTGCCAGCAGGCCCCCTTTGGGGGGGAGCTCCTACAATGAGCAGTTCTTC.

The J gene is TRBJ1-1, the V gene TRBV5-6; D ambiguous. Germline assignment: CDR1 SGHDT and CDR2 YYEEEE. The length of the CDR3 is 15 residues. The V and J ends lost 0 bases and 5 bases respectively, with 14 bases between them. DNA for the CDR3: TGTGCCAGCAGCTTGGGCGTAGGGTGGCGGACTGAAGCTTTCTTT. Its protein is CASSLGVGWRTEAFF.

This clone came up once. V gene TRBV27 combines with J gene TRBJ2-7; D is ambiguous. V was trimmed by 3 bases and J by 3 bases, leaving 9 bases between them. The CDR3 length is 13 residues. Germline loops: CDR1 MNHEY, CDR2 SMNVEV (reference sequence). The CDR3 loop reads CASSFWPVYEQYF. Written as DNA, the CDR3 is TGTGCCAGCAGTTTTTGGCCAGTCTACGAGCAGTACTTC.

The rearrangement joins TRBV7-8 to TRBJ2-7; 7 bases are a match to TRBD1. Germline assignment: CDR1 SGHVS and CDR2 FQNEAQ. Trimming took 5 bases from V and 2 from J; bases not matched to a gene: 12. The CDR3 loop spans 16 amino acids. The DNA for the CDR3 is TGTGCCAGCAGCGTTGACAGGGCGGCAAAGACCTACGAGCAGTACTTC. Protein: CASSVDRAAKTYEQYF.

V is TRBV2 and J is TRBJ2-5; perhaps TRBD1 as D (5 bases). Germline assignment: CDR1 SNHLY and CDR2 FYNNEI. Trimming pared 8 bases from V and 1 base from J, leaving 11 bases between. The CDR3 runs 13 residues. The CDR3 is CASVKGVQETQYF. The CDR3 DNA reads TGTGCCAGCGTCAAAGGGGTCCAAGAGACCCAGTACTTC.

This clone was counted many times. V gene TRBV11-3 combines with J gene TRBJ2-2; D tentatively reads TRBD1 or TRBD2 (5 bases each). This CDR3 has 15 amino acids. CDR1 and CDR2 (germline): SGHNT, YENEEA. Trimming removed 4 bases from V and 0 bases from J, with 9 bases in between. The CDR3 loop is CASSSGPTNTGELFF. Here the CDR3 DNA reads TGTGCCAGCAGCTCGGGACCCACGAACACCGGGGAGCTGTTTTTT.

CDR3 DNA: TGTGCCAGCTCACCACCGGGGCAGAGATACACCATATATTTT. This gives the protein CASSPPGQRYTIYF. The rearrangement joins TRBV18 to TRBJ1-3; D might be TRBD1 (5 bases). The CDR3 sequence is 14 residues long. The germline V gene has CDR1 KGHSH and CDR2 LQKENI. With 0 bases removed from V and 8 bases from J, the gap between germline ends came to 11 bases.

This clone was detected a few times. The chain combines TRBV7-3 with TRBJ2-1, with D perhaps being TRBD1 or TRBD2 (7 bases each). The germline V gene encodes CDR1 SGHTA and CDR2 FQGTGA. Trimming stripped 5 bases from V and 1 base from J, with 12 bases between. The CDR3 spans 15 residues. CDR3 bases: TGTGCCAGCAGCCCCCAGGGGGGGTCCTACAATGAGCAGTTCTTC. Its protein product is CASSPQGGSYNEQFF.

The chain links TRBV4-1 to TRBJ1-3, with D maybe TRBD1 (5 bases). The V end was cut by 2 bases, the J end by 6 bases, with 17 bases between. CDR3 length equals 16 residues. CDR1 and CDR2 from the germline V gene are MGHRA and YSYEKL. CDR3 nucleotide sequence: TGCGCCAGCAGCCAACCCGCGACCAGGGTCGTAAACACCATATATTTT. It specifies CASSQPATRVVNTIYF.

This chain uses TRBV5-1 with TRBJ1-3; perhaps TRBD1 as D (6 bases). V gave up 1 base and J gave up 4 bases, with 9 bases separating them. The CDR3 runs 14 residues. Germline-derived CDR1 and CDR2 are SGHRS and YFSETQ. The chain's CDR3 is CASSLTTGGNTIYF. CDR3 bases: TGCGCCAGCAGCTTGACGACAGGAGGAAACACCATATATTTT.

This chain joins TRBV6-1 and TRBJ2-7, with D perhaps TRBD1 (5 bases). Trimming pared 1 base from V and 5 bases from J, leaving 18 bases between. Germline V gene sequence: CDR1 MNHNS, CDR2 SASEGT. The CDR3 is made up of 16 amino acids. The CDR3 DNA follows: TGTGCCAGCAGTGAAGAGGTCAGGGTCCCTGTGGACGAGCAGTACTTC. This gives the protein CASSEEVRVPVDEQYF.

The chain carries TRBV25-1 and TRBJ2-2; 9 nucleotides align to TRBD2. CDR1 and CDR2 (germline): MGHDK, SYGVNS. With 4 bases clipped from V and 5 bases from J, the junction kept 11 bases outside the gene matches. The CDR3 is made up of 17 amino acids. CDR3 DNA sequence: TGTGCCAGCAGTGCGGTAGCGGGGGCTCAGGGGACCGGGGAGCTGTTTTTT. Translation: CASSAVAGAQGTGELFF.

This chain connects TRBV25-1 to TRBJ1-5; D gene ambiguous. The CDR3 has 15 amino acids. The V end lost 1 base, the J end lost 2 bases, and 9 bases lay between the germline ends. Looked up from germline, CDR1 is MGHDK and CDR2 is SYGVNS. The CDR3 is CASSELNRGNQPQHF. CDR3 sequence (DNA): TGTGCCAGCAGTGAATTGAACAGAGGCAATCAGCCCCAGCATTTT.

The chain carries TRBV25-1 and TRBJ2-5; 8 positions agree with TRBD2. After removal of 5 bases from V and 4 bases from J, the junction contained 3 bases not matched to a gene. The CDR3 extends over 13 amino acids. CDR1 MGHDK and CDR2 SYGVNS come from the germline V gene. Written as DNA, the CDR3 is TGTGCCAGCAGTAGCGGGGGTCTAGAGACCCAGTACTTC. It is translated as CASSSGGLETQYF.

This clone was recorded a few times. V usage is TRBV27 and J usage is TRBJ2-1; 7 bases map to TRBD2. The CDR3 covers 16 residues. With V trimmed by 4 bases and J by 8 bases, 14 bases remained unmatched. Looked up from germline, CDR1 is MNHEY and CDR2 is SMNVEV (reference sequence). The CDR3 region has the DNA TGTGCCAGCAGTTCGTTCGGGGGGATTAAAAAGTATGAGCAGTTCTTC. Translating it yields CASSSFGGIKKYEQFF.

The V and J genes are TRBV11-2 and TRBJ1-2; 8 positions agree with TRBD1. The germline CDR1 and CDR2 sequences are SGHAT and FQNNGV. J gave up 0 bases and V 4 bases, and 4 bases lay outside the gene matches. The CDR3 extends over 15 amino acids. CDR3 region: CASSSGGSANYGYTF. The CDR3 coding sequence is TGTGCCAGCAGCTCAGGGGGCTCAGCTAACTATGGCTACACCTTC.

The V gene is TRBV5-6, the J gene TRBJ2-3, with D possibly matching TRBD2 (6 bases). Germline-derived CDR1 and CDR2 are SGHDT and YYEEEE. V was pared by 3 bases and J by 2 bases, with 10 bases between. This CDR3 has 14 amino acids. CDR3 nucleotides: TGTGCCAGCAGCTCATCGGGGGTCACAGATACGCAGTATTTT. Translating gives CASSSSGVTDTQYF.

CDR3 sequence reads: CASSQIGQKAFF. The CDR3 DNA is TGCGCCAGCAGCCAAATTGGCCAGAAAGCTTTCTTT. The chain recombines TRBV4-3 with TRBJ1-1, with D unclear. V lost 2 bases and J 9 bases, leaving 10 bases between the germline ends. Germline CDR1 LGHNA, CDR2 YSLEER. CDR3 length: 12 residues.

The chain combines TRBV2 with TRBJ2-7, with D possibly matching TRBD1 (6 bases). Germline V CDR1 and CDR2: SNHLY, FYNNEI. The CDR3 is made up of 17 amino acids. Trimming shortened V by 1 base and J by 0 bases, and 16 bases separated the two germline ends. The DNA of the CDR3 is TGTGCCAGCAGTGAAGGGTTGGGGGCCTACGTCTCCTACGAGCAGTACTTC. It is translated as CASSEGLGAYVSYEQYF.

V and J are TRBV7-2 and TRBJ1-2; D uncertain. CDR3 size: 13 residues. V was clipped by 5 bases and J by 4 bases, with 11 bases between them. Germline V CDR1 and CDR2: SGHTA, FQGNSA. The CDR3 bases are TGTGCCAGCAGCCCAGACGGACCCTATGGCTACACCTTC. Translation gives CASSPDGPYGYTF. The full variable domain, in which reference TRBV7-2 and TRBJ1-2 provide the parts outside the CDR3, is GAGVSQSPSNKVTEKGKDVELRCDPISGHTALYWYRQSLGQGLEFLIYFQGNSAPDKSGLPSDRFSAERTGGSVSTLTIQRTQQEDSAVYLCASSPDGPYGYTFGSGTRLTVV.

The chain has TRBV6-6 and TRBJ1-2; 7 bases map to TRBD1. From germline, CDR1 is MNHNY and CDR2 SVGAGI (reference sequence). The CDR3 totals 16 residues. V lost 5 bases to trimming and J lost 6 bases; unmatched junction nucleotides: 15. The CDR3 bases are TGTGCCAGCAGTCACGAACCCCGGGACAGCCTTAATGGCTACACCTTC. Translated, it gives CASSHEPRDSLNGYTF.

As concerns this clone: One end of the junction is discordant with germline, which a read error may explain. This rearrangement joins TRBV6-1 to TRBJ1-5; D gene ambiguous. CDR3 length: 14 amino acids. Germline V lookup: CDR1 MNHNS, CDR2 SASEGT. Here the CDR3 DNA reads TGTGCCAGCAGAGAAGGGATGGGTAATCAGCCCCAGCATTTT. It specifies CASREGMGNQPQHF.

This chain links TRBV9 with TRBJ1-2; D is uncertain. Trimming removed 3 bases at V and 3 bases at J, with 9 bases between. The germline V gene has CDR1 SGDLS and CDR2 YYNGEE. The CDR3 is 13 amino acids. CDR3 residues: CASSAPGYYGYTF. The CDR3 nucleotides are TGTGCCAGCAGCGCTCCCGGCTACTATGGCTACACCTTC. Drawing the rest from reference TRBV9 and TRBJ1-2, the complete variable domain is DSGVTQTPKHLITATGQRVTLRCSPRSGDLSVYWYQQSLDQGLQFLIQYYNGEERAKGNILERFSAQQFPDLHSELNLSSLELGDSALYFCASSAPGYYGYTFGSGTRLTVV.